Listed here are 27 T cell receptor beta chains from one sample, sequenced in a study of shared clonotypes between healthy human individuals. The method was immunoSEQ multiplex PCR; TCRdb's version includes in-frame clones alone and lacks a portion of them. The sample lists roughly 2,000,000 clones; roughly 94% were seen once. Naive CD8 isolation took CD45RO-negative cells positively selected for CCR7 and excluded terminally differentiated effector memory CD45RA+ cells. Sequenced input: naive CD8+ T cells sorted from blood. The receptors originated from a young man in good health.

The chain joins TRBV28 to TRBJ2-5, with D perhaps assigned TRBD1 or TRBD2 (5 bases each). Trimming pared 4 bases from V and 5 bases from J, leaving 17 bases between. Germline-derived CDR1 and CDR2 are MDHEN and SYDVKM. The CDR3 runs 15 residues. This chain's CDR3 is CASSSRDGISETQYF. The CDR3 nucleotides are TGTGCCAGCAGTTCCCGGGACGGGATATCCGAGACCCAGTACTTC.

CDR3 loop: CASSLPGGPSYEQYF. The CDR3 region has the DNA TGTGCCAGCAGCTTGCCCGGGGGCCCTTCCTACGAGCAGTACTTC. The J gene is TRBJ2-7, the V gene TRBV5-4; D may match TRBD1 or TRBD2 (6 bases each). The CDR3 spans 15 residues. V was cut by 1 base and J by 1 base, with 12 bases left in between. Germline V gives CDR1 SGHNT, CDR2 YYREEE (reference sequence).

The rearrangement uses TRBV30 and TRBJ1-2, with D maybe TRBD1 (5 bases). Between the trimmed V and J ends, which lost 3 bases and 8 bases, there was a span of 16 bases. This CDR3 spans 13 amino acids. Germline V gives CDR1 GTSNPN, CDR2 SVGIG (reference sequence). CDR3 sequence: CAWSPPLTGGYTF. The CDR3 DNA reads TGTGCCTGGAGCCCTCCACTCACAGGAGGCTACACCTTC.

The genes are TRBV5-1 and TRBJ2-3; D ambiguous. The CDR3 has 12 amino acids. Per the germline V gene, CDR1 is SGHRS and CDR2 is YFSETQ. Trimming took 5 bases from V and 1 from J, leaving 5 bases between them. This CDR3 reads CASRAGTDTQYF. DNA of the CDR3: TGCGCCAGCAGGGCTGGCACAGATACGCAGTATTTT.

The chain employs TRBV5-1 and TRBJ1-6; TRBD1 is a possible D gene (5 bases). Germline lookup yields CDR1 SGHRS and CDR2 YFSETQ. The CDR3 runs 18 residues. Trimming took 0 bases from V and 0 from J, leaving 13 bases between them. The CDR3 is CASSLGTSRNSYNSPLHF. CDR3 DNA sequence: TGCGCCAGCAGCTTGGGGACATCCCGAAACTCCTATAATTCACCCCTCCACTTT.

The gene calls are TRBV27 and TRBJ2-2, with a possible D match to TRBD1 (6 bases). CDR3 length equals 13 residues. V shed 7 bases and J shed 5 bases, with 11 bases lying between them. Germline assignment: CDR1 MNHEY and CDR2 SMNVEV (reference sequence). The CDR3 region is CASTDSWTGELFF. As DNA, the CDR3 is TGTGCCAGCACGGACAGTTGGACCGGGGAGCTGTTTTTT.

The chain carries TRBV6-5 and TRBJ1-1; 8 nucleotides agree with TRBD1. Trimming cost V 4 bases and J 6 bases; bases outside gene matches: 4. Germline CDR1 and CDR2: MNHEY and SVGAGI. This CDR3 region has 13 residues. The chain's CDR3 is CASSFRGLAEAFF. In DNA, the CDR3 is TGTGCCAGCAGTTTCAGGGGGCTGGCTGAAGCTTTCTTT.

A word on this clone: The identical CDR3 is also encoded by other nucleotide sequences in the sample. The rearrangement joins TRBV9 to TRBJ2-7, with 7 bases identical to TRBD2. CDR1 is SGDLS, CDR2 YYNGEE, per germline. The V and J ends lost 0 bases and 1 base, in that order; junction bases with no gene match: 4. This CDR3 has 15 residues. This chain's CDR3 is CASSVGSGLSYEQYF. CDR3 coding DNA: TGTGCCAGCAGCGTAGGTAGCGGGCTATCCTACGAGCAGTACTTC.

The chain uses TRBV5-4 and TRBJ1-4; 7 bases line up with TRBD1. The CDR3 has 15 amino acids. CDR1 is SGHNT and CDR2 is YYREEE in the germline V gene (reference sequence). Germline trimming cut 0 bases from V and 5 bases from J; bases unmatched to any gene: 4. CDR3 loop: CASSLEETGNEKLFF. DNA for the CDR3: TGTGCCAGCAGCTTGGAAGAGACAGGGAATGAAAAACTGTTTTTT.

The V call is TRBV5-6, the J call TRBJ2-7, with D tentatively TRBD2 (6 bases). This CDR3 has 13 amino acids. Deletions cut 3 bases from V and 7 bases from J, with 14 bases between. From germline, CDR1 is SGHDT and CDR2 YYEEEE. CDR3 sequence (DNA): TGTGCCAGCAGCTGGGGGGAGTTCTCGGAGCAGTACTTC. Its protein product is CASSWGEFSEQYF.

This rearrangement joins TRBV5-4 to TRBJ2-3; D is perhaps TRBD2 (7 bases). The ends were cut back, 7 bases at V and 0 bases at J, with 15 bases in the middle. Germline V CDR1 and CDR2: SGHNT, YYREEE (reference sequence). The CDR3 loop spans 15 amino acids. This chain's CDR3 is CASERGGASTDTQYF. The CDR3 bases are TGTGCCAGCGAGAGGGGGGGCGCAAGCACAGATACGCAGTATTTT.

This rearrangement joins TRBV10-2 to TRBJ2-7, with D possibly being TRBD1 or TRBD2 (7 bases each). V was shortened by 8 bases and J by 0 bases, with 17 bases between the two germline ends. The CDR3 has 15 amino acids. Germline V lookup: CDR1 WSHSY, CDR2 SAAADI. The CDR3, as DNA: TGCGCCAGCCGGGGGGAGACAGGGCTCTCCTACGAGCAGTACTTC. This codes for CASRGETGLSYEQYF.

The CDR3 region has the DNA TGTGCCAGCAGCTTAGCCCCAGCACGGATTAATTCACCCCTCCACTTT. Translation: CASSLAPARINSPLHF. The chain joins TRBV5-6 to TRBJ1-6; D is ambiguous. This CDR3 is 16 amino acids long. The V and J ends lost 2 bases and 6 bases respectively, with 15 bases between them. CDR1 is SGHDT, CDR2 YYEEEE, per germline.

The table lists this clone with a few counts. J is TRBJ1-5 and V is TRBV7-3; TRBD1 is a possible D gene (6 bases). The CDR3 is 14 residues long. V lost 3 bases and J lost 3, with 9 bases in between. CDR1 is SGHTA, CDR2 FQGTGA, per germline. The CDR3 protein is CASSLGQVNQPQHF. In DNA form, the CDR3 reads TGTGCCAGCAGCTTGGGACAAGTCAATCAGCCCCAGCATTTT.

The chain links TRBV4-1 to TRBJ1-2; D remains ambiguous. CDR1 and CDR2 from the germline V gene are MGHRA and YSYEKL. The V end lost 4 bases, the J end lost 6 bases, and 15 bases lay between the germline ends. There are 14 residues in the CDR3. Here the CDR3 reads CASSPPEEGDGYTF. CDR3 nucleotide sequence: TGCGCCAGCAGCCCGCCAGAGGAGGGTGATGGCTACACCTTC.

CDR3 in DNA: TGTGCCAGCAGCAAAGAGGCCAGCCTTAATGAAAAACTGTTTTTT. This codes for CASSKEASLNEKLFF. The chain has TRBV21-1 and TRBJ1-4. TRBV21-1 is tagged as a pseudogene. The CDR3 spans 15 residues.

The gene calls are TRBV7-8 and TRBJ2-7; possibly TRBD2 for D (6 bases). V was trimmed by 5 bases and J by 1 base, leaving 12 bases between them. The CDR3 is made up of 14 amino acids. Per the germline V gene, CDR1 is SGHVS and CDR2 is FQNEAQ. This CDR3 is CASSPGDGSYEQYF. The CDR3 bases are TGTGCCAGCAGCCCGGGGGACGGGTCCTACGAGCAGTACTTC.

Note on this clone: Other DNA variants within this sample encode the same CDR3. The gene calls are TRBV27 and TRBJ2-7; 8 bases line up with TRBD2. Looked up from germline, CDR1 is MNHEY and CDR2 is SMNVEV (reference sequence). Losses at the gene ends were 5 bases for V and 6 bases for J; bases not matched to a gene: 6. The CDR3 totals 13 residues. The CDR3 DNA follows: TGTGCCAGCAGTCCGGGAGGGGGGGTCGAGCAGTACTTC. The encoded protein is CASSPGGGVEQYF.

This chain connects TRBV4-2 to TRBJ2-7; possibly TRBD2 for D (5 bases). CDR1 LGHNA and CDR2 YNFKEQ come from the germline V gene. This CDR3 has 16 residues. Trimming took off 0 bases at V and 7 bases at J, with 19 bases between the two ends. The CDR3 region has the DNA TGTGCCAGCAGCCAAGACCCCGGGGTGAGCGTCTGGGAGCAGTACTTC. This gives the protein CASSQDPGVSVWEQYF.

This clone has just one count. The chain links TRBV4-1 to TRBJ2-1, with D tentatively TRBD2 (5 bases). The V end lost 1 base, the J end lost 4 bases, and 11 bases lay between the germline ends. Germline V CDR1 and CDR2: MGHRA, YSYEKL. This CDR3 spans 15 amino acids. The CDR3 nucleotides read TGCGCCAGCAGCCAAGTTGGAGCGGAATACAATGAGCAGTTCTTC. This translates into CASSQVGAEYNEQFF.

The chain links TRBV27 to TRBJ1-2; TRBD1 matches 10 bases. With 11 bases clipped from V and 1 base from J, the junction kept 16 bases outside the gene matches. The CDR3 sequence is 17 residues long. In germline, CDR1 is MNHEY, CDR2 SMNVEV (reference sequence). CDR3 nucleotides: TGTGCCCACATAACCTTTAGGGGGGACAGGGGTAACTATGGCTACACCTTC. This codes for CAHITFRGDRGNYGYTF.

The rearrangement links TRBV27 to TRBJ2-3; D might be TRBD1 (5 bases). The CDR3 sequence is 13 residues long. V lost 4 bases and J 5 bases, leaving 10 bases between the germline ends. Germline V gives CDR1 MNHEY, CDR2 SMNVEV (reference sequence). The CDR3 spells CASSSGMEDTQYF. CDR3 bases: TGTGCCAGCAGTTCAGGGATGGAAGATACGCAGTATTTT.

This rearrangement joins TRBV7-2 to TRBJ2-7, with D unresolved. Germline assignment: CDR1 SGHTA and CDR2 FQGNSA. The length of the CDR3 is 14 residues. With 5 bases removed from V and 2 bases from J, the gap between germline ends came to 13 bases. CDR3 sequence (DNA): TGTGCCAGCAGCCCCCCCGGAATCGCCTACGAGCAGTACTTC. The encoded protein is CASSPPGIAYEQYF. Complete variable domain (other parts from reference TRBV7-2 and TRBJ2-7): GAGVSQSPSNKVTEKGKDVELRCDPISGHTALYWYRQSLGQGLEFLIYFQGNSAPDKSGLPSDRFSAERTGGSVSTLTIQRTQQEDSAVYLCASSPPGIAYEQYFGPGTRLTVT.

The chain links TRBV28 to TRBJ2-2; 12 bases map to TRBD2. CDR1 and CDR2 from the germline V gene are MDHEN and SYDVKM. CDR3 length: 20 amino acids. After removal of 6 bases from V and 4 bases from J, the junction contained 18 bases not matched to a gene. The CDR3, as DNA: TGTGCCAGCAGCCCCCGCCTAGCGGGGGGGCCTTTCGATGCCACCGGGGAGCTGTTTTTT. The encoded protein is CASSPRLAGGPFDATGELFF.

The CDR3 nucleotides read TGTGCCAGCAGAGGGGGACGGGATACGCAGTATTTT. Translated, it gives CASRGGRDTQYF. The genes are TRBV13 and TRBJ2-3, with D perhaps matching TRBD1 (6 bases). Trimming pared 6 bases from V and 6 bases from J, leaving 10 bases between. There are 12 residues in the CDR3. Per the germline V gene, CDR1 is PRHDT and CDR2 is FYEKMQ (reference sequence).

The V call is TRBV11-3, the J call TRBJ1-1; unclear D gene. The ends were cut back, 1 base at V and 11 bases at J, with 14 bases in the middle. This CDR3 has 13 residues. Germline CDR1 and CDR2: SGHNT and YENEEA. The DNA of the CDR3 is TGTGCCAGCAGCTTAGGGTCCGAATATCGGGCTTTCTTT. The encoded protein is CASSLGSEYRAFF.

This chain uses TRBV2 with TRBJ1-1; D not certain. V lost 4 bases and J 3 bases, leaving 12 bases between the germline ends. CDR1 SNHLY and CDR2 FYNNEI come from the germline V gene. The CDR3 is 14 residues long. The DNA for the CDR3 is TGTGCCAGCAGTGTGGGCAGGAGGGACACTGAAGCTTTCTTT. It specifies CASSVGRRDTEAFF.